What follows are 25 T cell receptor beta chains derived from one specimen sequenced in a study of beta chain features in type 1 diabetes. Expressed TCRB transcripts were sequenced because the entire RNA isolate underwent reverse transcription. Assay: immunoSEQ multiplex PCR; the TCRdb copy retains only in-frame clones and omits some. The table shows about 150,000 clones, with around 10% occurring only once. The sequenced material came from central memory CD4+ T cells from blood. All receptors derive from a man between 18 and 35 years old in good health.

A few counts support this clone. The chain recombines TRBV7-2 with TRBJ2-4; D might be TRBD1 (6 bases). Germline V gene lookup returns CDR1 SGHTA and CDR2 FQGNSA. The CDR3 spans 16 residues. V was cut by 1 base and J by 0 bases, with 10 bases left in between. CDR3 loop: CASSLEQGRAKNIQYF. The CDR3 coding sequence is TGTGCCAGCAGCTTAGAACAGGGAAGAGCCAAAAACATTCAGTACTTC.

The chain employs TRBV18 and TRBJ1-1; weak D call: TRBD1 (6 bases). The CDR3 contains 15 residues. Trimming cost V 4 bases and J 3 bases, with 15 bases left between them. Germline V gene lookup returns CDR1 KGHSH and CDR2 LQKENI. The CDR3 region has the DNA TGTGCCAGCTCACTTAGATCAAAGGGGGACACTGAAGCTTTCTTT. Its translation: CASSLRSKGDTEAFF.

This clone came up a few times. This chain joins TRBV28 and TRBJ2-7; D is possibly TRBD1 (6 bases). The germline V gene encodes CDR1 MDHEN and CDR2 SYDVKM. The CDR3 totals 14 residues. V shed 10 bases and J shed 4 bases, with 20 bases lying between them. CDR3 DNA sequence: TGTGCCACCGTCCGGGACACGGAGCCATACGAGCAGTACTTC. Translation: CATVRDTEPYEQYF.

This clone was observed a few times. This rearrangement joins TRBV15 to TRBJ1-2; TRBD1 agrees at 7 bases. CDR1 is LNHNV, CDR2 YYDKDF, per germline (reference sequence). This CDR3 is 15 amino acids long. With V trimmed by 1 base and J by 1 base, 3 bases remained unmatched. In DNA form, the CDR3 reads TGTGCCACCAGCAGAGGAGGGACAGATAACTATGGCTACACCTTC. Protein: CATSRGGTDNYGYTF.

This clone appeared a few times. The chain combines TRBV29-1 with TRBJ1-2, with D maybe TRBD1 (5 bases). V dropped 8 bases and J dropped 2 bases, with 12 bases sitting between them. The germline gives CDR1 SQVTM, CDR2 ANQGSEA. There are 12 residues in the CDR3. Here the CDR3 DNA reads TGCAGCTTCGGACGGGGGAACTATGGCTACACCTTC. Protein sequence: CSFGRGNYGYTF. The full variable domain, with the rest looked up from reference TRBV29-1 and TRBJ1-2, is SAVISQKPSRDICQRGTSLTIQCQVDSQVTMMFWYRQQPGQSLTLIATANQGSEATYESGFVIDKFPISRPNLTFSTLTVSNMSPEDSSIYLCSFGRGNYGYTFGSGTRLTVV.

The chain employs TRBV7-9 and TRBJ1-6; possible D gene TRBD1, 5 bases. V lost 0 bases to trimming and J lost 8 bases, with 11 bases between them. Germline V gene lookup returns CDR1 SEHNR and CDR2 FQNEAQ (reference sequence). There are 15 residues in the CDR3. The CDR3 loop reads CASSLAIGADSPLHF. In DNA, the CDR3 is TGTGCCAGCAGCTTAGCGATCGGGGCCGATTCACCCCTCCACTTT.

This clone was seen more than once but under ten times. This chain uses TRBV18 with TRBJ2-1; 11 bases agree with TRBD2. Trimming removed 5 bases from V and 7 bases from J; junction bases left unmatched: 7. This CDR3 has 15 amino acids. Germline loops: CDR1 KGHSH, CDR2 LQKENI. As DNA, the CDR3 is TGTGCCAGCTCATCAACTAGCGGGAGTAGGAATGAGCAGTTCTTC. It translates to CASSSTSGSRNEQFF.

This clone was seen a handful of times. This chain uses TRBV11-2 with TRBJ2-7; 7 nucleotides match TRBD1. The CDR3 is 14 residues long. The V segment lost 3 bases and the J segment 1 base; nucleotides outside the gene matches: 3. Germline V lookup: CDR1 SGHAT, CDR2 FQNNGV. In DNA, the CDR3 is TGTGCCAGCAGCTTTCAACAGGGGTCCTACGAGCAGTACTTC. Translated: CASSFQQGSYEQYF.

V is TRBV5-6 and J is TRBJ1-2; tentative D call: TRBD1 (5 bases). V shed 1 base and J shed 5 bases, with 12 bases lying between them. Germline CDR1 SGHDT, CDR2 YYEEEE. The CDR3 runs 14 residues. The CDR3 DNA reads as TGTGCCAGCAGCTTGCCGGGACGAGGATATGGCTACACCTTC. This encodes CASSLPGRGYGYTF.

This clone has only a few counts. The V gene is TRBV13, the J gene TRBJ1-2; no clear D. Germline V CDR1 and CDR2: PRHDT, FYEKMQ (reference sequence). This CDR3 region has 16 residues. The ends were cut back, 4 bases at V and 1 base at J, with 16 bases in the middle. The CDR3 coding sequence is TGTGCCAGCAGCTCTCCGCGGAAATTAAATAACTATGGCTACACCTTC. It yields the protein CASSSPRKLNNYGYTF.

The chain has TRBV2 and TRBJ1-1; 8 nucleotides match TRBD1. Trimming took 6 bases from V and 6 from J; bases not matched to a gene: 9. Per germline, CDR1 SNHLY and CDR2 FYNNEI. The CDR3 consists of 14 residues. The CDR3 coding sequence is TGTGCCAGCAGCTCTGACAGGGGATCCCCTGAAGCTTTCTTT. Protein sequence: CASSSDRGSPEAFF.

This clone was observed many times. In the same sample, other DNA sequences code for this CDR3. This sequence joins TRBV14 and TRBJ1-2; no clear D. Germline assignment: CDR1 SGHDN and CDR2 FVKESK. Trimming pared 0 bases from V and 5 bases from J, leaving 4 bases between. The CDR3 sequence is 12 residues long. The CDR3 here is CASSQEAYGYTF. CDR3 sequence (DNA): TGTGCCAGCAGCCAAGAAGCTTATGGCTACACCTTC.

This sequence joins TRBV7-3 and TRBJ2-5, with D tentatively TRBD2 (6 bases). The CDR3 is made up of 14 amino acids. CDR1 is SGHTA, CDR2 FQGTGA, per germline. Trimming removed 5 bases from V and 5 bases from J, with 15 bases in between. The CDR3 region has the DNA TGTGCCAGCAGCCCCACTAGCCGGGGGGAGACCCAGTACTTC. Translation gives CASSPTSRGETQYF.

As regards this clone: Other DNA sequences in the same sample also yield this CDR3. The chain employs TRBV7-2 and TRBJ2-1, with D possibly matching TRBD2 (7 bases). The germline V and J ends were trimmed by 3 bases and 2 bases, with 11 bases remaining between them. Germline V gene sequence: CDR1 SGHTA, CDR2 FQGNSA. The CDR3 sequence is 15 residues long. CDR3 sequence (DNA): TGTGCCAGCAGCTTGTGGCGGGGGCCCTACAATGAGCAGTTCTTC. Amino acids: CASSLWRGPYNEQFF.

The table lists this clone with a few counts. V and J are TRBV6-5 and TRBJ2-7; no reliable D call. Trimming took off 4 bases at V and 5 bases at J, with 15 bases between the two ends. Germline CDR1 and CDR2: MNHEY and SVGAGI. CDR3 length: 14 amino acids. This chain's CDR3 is CASSSRARIDEQYF. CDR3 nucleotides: TGTGCCAGCAGTTCCCGGGCCAGGATCGACGAGCAGTACTTC.

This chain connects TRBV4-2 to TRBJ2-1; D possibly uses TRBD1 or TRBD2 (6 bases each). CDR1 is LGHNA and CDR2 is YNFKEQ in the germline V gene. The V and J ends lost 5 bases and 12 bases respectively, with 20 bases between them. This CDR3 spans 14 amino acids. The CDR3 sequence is CASSGGLVGSGQFF. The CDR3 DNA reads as TGTGCCAGCAGCGGGGGGCTCGTAGGAAGTGGGCAGTTCTTC.

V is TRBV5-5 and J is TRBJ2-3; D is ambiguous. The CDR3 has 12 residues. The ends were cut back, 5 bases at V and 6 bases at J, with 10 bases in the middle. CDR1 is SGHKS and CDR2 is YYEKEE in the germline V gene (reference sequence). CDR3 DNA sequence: TGTGCCAGCAGGAGGATTGTGGATACGCAGTATTTT. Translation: CASRRIVDTQYF.

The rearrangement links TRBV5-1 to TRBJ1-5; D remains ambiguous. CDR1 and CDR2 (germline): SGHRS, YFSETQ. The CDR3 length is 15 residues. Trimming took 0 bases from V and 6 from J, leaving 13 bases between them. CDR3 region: CASSLESGEAQPQHF. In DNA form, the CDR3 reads TGCGCCAGCAGCTTGGAATCGGGTGAGGCTCAGCCCCAGCATTTT.

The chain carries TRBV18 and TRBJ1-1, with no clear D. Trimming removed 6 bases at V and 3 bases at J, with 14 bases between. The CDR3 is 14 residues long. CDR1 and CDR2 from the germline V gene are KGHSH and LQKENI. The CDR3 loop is CASSPTPWDTEAFF. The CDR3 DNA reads TGTGCCAGCTCTCCTACGCCCTGGGACACTGAAGCTTTCTTT. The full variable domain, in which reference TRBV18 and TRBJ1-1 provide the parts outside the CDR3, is NAGVMQNPRHLVRRRGQEARLRCSPMKGHSHVYWYRQLPEEGLKFMVYLQKENIIDESGMPKERFSAEFPKEGPSILRIQQVVRGDSAAYFCASSPTPWDTEAFFGQGTRLTVV.

The CDR3 region is CASSLTGESGYTF. CDR3 in DNA: TGTGCCAGCAGCTTAACAGGGGAAAGTGGCTACACCTTC. The chain uses TRBV7-2 and TRBJ1-2, with 7 bases fitting TRBD1. Germline-derived CDR1 and CDR2 are SGHTA and FQGNSA. There are 13 residues in the CDR3. V was pared by 2 bases and J by 7 bases, with 4 bases of the junction left unmatched. The whole variable domain, remainder taken from reference TRBV7-2 and TRBJ1-2, is GAGVSQSPSNKVTEKGKDVELRCDPISGHTALYWYRQSLGQGLEFLIYFQGNSAPDKSGLPSDRFSAERTGGSVSTLTIQRTQQEDSAVYLCASSLTGESGYTFGSGTRLTVV.

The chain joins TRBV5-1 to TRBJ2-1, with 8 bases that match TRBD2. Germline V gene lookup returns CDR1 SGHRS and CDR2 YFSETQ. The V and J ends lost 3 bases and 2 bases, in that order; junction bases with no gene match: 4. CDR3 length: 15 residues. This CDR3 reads CASSYSGTAYNEQFF. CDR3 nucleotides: TGCGCCAGCAGCTATAGCGGGACCGCCTACAATGAGCAGTTCTTC.

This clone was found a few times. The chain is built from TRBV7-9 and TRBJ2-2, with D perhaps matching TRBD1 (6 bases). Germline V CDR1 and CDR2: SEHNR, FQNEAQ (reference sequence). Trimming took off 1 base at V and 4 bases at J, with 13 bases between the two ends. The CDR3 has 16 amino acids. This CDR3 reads CASSLVTGQSTGELFF. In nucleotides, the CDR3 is TGTGCCAGCAGCTTAGTTACAGGGCAGAGCACCGGGGAGCTGTTTTTT.

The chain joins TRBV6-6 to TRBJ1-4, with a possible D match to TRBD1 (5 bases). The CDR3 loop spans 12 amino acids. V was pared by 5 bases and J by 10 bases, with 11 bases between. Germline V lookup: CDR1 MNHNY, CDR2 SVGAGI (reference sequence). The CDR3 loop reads CASSQGDSKLFF. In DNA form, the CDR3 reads TGTGCCAGCAGTCAGGGAGACTCAAAACTGTTTTTT.

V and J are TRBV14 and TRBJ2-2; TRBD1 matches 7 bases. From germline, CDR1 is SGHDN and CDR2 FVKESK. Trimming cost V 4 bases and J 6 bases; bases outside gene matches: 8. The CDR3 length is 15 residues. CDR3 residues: CASSRRTGYSGELFF. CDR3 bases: TGTGCCAGCAGCCGCCGGACAGGTTATTCCGGGGAGCTGTTTTTT.

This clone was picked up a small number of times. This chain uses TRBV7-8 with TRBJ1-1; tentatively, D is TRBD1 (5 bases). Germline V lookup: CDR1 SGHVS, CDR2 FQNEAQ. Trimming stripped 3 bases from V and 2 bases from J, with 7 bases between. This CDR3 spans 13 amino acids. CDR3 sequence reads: CASSFDSNTEAFF. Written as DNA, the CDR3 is TGTGCCAGCAGCTTCGACAGTAACACTGAAGCTTTCTTT.